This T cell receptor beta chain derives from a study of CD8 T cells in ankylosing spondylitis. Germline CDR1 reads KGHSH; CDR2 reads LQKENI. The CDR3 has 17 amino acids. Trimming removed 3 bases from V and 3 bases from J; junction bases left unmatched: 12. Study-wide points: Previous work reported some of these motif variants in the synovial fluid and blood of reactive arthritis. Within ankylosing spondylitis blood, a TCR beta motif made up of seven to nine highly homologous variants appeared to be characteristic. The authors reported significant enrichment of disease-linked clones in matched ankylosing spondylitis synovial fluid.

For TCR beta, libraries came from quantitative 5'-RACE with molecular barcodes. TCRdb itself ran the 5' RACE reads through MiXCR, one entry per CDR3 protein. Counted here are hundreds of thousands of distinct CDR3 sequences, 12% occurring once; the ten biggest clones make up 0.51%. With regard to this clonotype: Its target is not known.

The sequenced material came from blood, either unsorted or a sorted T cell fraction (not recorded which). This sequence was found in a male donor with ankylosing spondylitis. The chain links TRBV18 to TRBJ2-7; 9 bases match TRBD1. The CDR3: CASSPVPGQGGIYEQYF. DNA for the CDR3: TGTGCCAGCTCACCGGTTCCGGGACAGGGTGGTATCTACGAGCAGTACTTC.